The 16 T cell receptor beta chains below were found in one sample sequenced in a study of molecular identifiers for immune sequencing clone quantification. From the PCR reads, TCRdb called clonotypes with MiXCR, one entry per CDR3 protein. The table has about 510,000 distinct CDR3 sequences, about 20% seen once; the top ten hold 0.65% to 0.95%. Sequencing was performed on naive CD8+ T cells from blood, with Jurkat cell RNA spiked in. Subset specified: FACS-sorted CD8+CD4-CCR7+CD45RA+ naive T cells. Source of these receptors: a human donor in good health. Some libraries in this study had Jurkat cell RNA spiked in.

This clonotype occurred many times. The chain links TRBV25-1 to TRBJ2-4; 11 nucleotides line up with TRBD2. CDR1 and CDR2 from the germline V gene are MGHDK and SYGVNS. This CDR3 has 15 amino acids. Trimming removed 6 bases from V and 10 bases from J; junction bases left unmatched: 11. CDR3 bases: TGTGCCAGCAGCAAGACTAGCGGGATTGGTGGTATTCAGTACTTC. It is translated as CASSKTSGIGGIQYF.

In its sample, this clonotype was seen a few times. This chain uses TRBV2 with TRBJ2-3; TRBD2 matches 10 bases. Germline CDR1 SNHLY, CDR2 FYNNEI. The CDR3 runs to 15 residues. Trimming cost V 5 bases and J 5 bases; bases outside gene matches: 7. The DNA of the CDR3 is TGTGCCAGCAGTAGCGGGGGGGCCATCGTAGATACGCAGTATTTT. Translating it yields CASSSGGAIVDTQYF.

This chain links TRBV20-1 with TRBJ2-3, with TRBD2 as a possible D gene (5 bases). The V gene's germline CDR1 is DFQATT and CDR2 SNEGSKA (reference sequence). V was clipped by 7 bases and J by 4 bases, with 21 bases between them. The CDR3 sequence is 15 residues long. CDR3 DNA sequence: TGCAGTGTTAGTGCGGGCGATTACCGTTCAGATACGCAGTATTTT. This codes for CSVSAGDYRSDTQYF.

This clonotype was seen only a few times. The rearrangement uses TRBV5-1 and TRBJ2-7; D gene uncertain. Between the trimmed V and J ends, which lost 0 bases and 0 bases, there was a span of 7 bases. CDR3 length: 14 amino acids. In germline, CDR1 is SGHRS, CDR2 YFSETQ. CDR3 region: CASSLDRYSYEQYF. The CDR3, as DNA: TGCGCCAGCAGCTTGGACAGATACTCCTACGAGCAGTACTTC.

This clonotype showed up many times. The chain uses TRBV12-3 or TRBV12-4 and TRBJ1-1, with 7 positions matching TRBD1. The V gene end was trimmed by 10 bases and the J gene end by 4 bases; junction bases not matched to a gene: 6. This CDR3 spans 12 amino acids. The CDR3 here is CATTGAPTEAFF. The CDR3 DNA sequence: TGTGCCACCACAGGGGCTCCCACTGAAGCTTTCTTT.

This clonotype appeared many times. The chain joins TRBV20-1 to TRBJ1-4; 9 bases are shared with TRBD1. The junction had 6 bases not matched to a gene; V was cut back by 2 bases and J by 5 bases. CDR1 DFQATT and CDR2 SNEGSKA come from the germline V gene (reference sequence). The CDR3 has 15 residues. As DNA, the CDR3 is TGCAGTGCTAGAATCCGGGACAGGGAAAATGAAAAACTGTTTTTT. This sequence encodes CSARIRDRENEKLFF.

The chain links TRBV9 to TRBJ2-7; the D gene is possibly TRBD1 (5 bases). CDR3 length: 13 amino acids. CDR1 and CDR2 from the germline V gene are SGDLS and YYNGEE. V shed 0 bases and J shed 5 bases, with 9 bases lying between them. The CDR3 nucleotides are TGTGCCAGCAGCGTAGTTTGGGGCGACGAGCAGTACTTC. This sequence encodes CASSVVWGDEQYF.

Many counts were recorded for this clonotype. CDR3 sequence reads: CASSRGENTEAFF. The DNA of the CDR3 is TGTGCCAGCAGCAGGGGGGAAAACACTGAAGCTTTCTTT. The rearrangement links TRBV6-2 or TRBV6-3 to TRBJ1-1, with 7 bases matching TRBD1. Losses at the gene ends were 6 bases for V and 2 bases for J; bases not matched to a gene: 3. The CDR3 extends over 13 amino acids. The germline CDR1 and CDR2 sequences are MNHEY and SVGEGT.

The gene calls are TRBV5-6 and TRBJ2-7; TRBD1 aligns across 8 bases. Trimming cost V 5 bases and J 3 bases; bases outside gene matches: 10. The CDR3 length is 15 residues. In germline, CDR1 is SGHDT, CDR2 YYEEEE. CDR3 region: CASSRNRDRNYEQYF. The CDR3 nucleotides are TGTGCCAGCAGTCGGAACCGGGACAGGAACTACGAGCAGTACTTC.

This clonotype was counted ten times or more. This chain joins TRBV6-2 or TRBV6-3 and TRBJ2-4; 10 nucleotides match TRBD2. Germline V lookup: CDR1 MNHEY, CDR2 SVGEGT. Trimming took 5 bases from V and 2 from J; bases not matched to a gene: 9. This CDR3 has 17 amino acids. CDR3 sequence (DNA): TGTGCCAGCAGTCCTTGGACTAGCGGTAGTTCCAAAAACATTCAGTACTTC. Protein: CASSPWTSGSSKNIQYF.

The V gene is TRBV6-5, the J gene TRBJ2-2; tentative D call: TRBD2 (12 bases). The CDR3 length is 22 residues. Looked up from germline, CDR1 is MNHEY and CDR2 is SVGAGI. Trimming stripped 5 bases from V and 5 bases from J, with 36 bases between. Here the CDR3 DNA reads TGTGCCAGCAGTCAACCGGGACAGGGGGAGGCTCCAACTAGCGGGGGGACCGGGGAGCTGTTTTTT. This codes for CASSQPGQGEAPTSGGTGELFF.

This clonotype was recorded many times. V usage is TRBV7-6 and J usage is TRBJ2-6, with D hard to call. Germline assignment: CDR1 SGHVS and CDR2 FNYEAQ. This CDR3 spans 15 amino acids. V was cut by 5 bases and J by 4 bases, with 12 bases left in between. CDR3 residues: CASSLDARGANVLTF. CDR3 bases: TGTGCCAGCAGCCTGGACGCGAGAGGGGCCAACGTCCTGACTTTC.

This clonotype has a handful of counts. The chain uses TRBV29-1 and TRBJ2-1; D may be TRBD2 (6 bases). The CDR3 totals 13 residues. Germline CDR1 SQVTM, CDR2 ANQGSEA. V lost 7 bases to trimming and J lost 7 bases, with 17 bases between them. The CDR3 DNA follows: TGCAGCGGCTCCGGGACTTCTTTGAATGAGCAGTTCTTC. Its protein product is CSGSGTSLNEQFF.

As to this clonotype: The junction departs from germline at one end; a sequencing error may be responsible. The CDR3 protein is CASSLEGRSTDTRYF. In nucleotides, the CDR3 is TGTGCCAGCAGCTTAGAGGGTCGAAGCACAGATACGCGGTATTTT. The V and J genes are TRBV7-9 and TRBJ2-3; D is uncertain. Germline V gene sequence: CDR1 SEHNR, CDR2 FQNEAQ (reference sequence). The CDR3 consists of 15 residues.

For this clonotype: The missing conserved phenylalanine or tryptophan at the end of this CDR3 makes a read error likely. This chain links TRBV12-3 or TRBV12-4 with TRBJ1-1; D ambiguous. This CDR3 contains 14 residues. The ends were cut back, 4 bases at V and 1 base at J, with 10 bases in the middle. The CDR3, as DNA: TGTGCCAGCAGTTCGACGGCAGCGAACACTGAAGCTTTCTCT. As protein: CASSSTAANTEAFS.

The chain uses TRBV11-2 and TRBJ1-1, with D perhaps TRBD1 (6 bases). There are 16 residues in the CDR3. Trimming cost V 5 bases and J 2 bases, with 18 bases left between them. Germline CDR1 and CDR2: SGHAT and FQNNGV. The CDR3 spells CASSGTAGTTNTEAFF. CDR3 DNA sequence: TGTGCCAGCAGCGGGACTGCCGGGACAACTAACACTGAAGCTTTCTTT. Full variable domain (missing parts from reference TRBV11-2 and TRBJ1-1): EAGVAQSPRYKIIEKRQSVAFWCNPISGHATLYWYQQILGQGPKLLIQFQNNGVVDDSQLPKDRFSAERLKGVDSTLKIQPAKLEDSAVYLCASSGTAGTTNTEAFFGQGTRLTVV.